This TCR beta chain was observed in a study of blood T cells in healthy people across ages. On this clonotype: What it binds is unknown.

Germline CDR1 and CDR2: DFQATT and SNEGSKA (reference sequence). The CDR3 is 16 residues long. Study-wide points: Diversity estimates drawn from one million T cells were deemed underestimates. A greater number of naive CD4+ cells and higher diversity distinguished long-lived donors from aged donors.

Primers used in a second PCR of roughly 6 to 12 cycles were a sample-barcoded 5' primer and a J-beta primer mix. Each CDR3 protein is one row after TCRdb ran MiXCR on the 5' RACE reads. Of about 780,000 distinct CDR3 sequences detected, about 42% appear once; the ten largest clones hold over 15%. The chain links TRBV20-1 to TRBJ2-5; 11 nucleotides line up with TRBD1. Near its end, the DNA agrees better with TRBJ2-7, so the J call may be wrong. The sequence came from an elderly man in good health. The sample taken for sequencing was blood. The CDR3 DNA sequence: TGCAGTGCCCGAGGGAGGACAGGGGGCTTGGCTAACGAGCAGTACTTC. Protein: CSARGRTGGLANEQYF.